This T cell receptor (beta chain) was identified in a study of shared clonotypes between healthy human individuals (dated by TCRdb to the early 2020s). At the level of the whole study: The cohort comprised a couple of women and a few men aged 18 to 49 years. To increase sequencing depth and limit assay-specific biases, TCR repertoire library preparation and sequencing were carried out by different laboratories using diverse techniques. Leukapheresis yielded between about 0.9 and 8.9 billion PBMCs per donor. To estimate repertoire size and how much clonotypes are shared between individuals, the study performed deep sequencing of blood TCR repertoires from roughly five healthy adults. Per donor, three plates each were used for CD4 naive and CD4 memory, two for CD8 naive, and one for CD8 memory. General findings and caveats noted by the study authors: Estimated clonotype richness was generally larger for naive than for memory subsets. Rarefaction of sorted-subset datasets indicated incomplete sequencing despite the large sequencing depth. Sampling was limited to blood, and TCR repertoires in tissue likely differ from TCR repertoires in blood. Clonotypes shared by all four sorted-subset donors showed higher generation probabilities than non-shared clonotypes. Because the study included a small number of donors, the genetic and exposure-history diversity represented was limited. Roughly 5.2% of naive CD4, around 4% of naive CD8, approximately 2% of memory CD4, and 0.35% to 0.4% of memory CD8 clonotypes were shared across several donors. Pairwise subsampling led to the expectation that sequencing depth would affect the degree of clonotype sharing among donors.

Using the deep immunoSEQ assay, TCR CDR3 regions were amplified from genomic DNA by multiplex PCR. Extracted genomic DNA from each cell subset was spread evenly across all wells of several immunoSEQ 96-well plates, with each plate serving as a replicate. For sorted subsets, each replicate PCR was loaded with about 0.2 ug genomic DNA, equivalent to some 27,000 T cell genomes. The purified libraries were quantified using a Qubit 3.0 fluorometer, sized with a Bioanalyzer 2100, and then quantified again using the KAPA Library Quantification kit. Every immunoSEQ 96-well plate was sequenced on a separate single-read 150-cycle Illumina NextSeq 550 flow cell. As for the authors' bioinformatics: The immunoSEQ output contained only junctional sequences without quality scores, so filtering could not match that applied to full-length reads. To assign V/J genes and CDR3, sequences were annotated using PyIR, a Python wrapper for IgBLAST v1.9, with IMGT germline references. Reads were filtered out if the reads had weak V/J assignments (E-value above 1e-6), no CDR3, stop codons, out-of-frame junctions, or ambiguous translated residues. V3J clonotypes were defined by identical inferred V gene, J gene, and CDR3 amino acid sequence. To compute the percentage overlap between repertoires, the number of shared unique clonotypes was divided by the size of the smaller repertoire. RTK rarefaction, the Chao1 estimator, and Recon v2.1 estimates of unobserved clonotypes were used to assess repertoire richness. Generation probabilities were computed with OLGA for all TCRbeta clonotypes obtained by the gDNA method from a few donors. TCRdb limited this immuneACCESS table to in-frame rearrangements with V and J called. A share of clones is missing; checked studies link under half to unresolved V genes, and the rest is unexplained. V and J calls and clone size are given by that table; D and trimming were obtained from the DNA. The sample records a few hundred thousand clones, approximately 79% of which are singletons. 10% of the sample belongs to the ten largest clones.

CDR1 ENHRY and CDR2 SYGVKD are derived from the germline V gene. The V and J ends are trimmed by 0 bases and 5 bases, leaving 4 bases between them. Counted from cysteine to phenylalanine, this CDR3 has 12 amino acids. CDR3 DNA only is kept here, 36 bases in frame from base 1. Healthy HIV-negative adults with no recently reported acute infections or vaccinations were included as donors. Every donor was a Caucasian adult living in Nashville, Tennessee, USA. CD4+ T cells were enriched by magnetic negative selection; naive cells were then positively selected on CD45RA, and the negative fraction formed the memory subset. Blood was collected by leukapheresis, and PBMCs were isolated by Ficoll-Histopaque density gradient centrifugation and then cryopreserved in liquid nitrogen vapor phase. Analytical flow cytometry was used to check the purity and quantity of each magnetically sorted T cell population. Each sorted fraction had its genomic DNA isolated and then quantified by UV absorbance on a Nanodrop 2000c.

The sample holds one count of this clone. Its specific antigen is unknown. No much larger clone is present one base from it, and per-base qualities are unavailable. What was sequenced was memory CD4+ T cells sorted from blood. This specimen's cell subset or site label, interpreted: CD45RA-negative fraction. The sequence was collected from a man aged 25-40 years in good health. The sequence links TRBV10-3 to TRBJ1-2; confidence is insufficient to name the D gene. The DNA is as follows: TGTGCCATCAGTGAGTCCGGGTATGGCTACACCTTC. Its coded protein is CAISESGYGYTF.